One and the same sample provided the 6 T cell receptor beta chains below, sequenced in a study of beta chain features in type 1 diabetes. The study reverse transcribed the entire isolated RNA, so it sequenced expressed TCRB transcripts. The assay was immunoSEQ multiplex PCR, and TCRdb's table has in-frame clones only and misses some. This table has about 400,000 clones, roughly 12% appearing once. Sequenced input: naive CD4+ T cells from blood. Receptors were obtained from a man aged 18 to 35 in good health.

Notes on this clone: Other nucleotide sequences from this sample produce the same CDR3. This rearrangement joins TRBV29-1 to TRBJ1-2, with 7 bases that match TRBD1. In germline, CDR1 is SQVTM, CDR2 ANQGSEA. Trimming took 6 bases from V and 2 from J; bases not matched to a gene: 0. The CDR3 totals 11 residues. Written as DNA, the CDR3 is TGCAGCGTACAGGGGAACTATGGCTACACCTTC. This encodes CSVQGNYGYTF.

This chain connects TRBV7-3 to TRBJ2-7; 9 bases align to TRBD1. J lost 2 bases, V lost 5 bases, and 7 bases had no gene match. Looked up from germline, CDR1 is SGHTA and CDR2 is FQGTGA. The CDR3 extends over 15 amino acids. The chain's CDR3 is CASSPQGAPAYEQYF. In DNA form, the CDR3 reads TGTGCCAGCAGCCCACAGGGGGCGCCGGCCTACGAGCAGTACTTC.

The J gene is TRBJ2-7, the V gene TRBV7-3; 9 positions agree with TRBD2. The CDR3 loop spans 14 amino acids. Losses at the gene ends were 3 bases for V and 6 bases for J; bases not matched to a gene: 6. From germline, CDR1 is SGHTA and CDR2 FQGTGA. CDR3 in amino acids: CASSFAAGGSEQYF. The CDR3 DNA sequence: TGTGCCAGCAGCTTCGCAGCGGGAGGAAGCGAGCAGTACTTC.

The chain couples TRBV28 to TRBJ1-2; 10 positions match TRBD1. This CDR3 spans 15 amino acids. V dropped 5 bases and J dropped 3; count of bases not matched to a gene: 6. Looked up from germline, CDR1 is MDHEN and CDR2 is SYDVKM. The chain's CDR3 is CASSGTGEGHYGYTF. CDR3 DNA: TGTGCCAGCAGTGGGACAGGGGAAGGTCACTATGGCTACACCTTC.

This clone has a handful of counts. This chain uses TRBV29-1 with TRBJ2-3; 8 bases are shared with TRBD2. Germline CDR1 reads SQVTM; CDR2 reads ANQGSEA. The CDR3 consists of 13 residues. The CDR3 DNA reads TGCGGTGGAGGCGGGGGGACCACAGATACGCAGTATTTT. As protein: CGGGGGTTDTQYF.

The chain joins TRBV6-1 to TRBJ1-1; TRBD1 might be the D (6 bases). V was shortened by 1 base and J by 5 bases, with 8 bases between the two germline ends. The CDR3 has 13 residues. CDR1 is MNHNS, CDR2 SASEGT, per germline. CDR3 protein: CASSEVRGTEAFF. The CDR3 bases are TGTGCCAGCAGTGAAGTTAGGGGGACTGAAGCTTTCTTT.